These T cell receptor beta chains were read from a single sample in a study of T cells in Graves' hyperthyroidism and ophthalmopathy. TCRdb recomputed calls from the multiplex PCR reads with MiXCR, one row per CDR3 protein. The sample lists under 700,000 distinct CDR3 sequences, about half occurring once. Input material: peripheral blood or thyroid tissue (not recorded which). The receptors were sampled from a woman between 18 and 29 years old with Graves' hyperthyroidism. Each CDR3 is given with its conserved first and last residue.

>TRBJ2-5|TRBV7-2
CASSLALGLARETQYF
>TRBJ1-2|TRBV5-1
CASSQGQGAGGYTF
>TRBJ2-2|TRBV24-1
CATSDYGRSGELFF
>TRBJ1-1|TRBV7-3
CASSWQDAKNTEAFF
>TRBJ1-5|TRBV10-3
CAISELRRGCQPQHF
>TRBJ1-6|TRBV25-1
CASSGQGADPLHF
>TRBJ2-2|TRBV7-9
CASSHPQSHTGELFF
>TRBJ1-4|TRBV24-1
CATSEDGTTNEKLFF
>TRBJ1-2|TRBV10-3
CAISLPRRGRGGYTF
>TRBJ2-5|TRBV25-1
CASGSAGTQYF
>TRBJ1-1|TRBV7-9
CASSLVADPSLEAFF
>TRBJ1-3|TRBV7-9
CASSLAAVANSGNTIYF
>TRBJ2-6|TRBV19
CASSQGGGANVLTF
>TRBJ2-2|TRBV9
CASSVGAPVTGELFF
>TRBJ2-7|TRBV24-1
CATSDAGLAGGSEQYF
>TRBJ2-7|TRBV20-1
CSARDGSGLGSEQYF
>TRBJ1-4|TRBV19
CASGHVDATNEKLFF
>TRBJ1-2|TRBV7-8
CASSLEGRGGYGYTF
>TRBJ2-7|TRBV5-1
CASSQEGSLPYEQYF
>TRBJ2-2|TRBV11-1
CASSWAHGDDTGELFF
>TRBJ1-1|TRBV10-2
CATRETWSTEAFF